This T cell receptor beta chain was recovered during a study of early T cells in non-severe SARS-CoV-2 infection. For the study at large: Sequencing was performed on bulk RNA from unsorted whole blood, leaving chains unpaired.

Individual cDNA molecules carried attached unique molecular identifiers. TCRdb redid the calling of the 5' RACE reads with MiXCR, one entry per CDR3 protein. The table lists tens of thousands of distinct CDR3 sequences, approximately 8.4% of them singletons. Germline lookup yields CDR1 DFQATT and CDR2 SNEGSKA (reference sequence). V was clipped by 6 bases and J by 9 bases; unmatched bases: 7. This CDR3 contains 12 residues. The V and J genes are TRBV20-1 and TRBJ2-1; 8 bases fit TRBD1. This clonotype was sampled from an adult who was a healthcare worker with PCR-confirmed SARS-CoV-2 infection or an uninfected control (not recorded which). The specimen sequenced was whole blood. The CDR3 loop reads CSADRDSPEQFF. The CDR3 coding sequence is TGCAGTGCGGACAGGGACTCGCCTGAGCAGTTCTTC.